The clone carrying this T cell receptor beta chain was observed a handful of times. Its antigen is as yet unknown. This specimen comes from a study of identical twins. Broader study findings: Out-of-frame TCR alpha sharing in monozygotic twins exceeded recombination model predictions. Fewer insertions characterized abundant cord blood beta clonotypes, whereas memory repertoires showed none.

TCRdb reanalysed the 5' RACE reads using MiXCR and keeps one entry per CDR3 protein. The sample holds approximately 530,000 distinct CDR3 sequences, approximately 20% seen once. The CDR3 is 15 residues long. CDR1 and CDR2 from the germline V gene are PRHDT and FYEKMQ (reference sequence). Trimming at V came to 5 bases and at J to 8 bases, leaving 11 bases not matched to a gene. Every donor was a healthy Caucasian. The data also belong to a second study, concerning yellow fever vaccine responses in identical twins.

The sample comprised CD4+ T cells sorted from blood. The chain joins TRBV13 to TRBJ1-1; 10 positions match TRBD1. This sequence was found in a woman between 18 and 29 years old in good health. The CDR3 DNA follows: TGTGCCAGCAGCCCGCCCTCGGGACAGGGGACGGAAGCTTTCTTT. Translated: CASSPPSGQGTEAFF.